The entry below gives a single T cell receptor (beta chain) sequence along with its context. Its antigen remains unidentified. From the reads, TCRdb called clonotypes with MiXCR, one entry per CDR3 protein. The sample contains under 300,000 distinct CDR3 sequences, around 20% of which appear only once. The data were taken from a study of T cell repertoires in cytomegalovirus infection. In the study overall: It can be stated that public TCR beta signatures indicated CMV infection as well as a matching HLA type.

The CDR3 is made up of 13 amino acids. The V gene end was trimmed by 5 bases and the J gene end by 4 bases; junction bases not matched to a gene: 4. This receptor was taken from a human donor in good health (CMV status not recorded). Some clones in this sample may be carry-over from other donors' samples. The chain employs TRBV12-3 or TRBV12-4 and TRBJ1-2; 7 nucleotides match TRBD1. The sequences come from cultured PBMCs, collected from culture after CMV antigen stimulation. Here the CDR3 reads CASSGTEFYGYTF. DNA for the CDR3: TGTGCCAGCAGTGGGACAGAGTTCTATGGCTACACCTTC.